The following is a TCR beta chain sequence with its context. Its cognate antigen is unknown. The CDR3 is 18 residues long. CDR1 SGDLS and CDR2 YYNGEE come from the germline V gene. V gave up 4 bases and J gave up 5 bases, with 25 bases separating them. RNA was isolated and reverse transcribed to cDNA, the sequencing template. The data were produced by immunoSEQ multiplex PCR, yet TCRdb's version contains in-frame clones alone and is incomplete. The sample lists 130,000 or so clones, about 85% occurring once. Sample treatment: oral pan-JAK inhibitor, 5-10 mg twice daily. This entry belongs to a study of CD8+ T cells in alopecia areata. The study's findings and limits: Numerous clones, expanded in lesions, remained in scalp and blood during tofacitinib. Sequencing of scalp samples also includes resident alphabeta T cells from normal skin. Treatment with tofacitinib significantly lowered scalp clonality and reduced expanded CD8+ clones among the top 100.

Sequences were derived from CD8+ T cells sorted from blood, sampled at week 4, from a patient treated with tofacitinib. The clonotype was recovered from a human donor with alopecia areata. This rearrangement joins TRBV9 to TRBJ1-5; D perhaps matches TRBD1 (5 bases). CDR3 amino acids: CASSPSEGPGAGDQPQHF. The DNA for the CDR3 is TGTGCCAGCAGCCCCTCCGAGGGTCCCGGGGCGGGGGATCAGCCCCAGCATTTT.